These T cell receptor beta chains were read from a single sample in a study of CD8+ T cells in alopecia areata. Some clones are missing from TCRdb's copy, which holds only in-frame ones; the method was immunoSEQ multiplex PCR. The profile shows roughly 120,000 clones, more than 30% of them singletons. Sequencing used CD4+ T cells sorted from blood. These receptors were obtained from a human donor with alopecia areata. Each CDR3 is given with its conserved first and last residue. D genes are given only for firm matches. Size tells how often a clone was seen (once, few, many) or the class of an expanded clone, and some rows leave it out.

clone size: few; V gene: TRBV6-5; D gene: TRBD1; J gene: TRBJ2-1; CDR3 DNA: TGTGCCAGCAGTTACCGACAGGGGTACAGGAATGAGCAGTTCTTC; CDR3 protein: CASSYRQGYRNEQFF
clone size: -; V gene: TRBV4-1; D gene: -; J gene: TRBJ2-1; CDR3 DNA: TGCGCCAGCAGCCAAGATAGGAATGAGCAGTTCTTC; CDR3 protein: CASSQDRNEQFF
clone size: -; V gene: TRBV19; D gene: -; J gene: TRBJ1-2; CDR3 DNA: TGTGCCAGTAGTATGGCGGCCAAGAGAGGCTACACCTTC; CDR3 protein: CASSMAAKRGYTF
clone size: -; V gene: TRBV30; D gene: -; J gene: TRBJ1-5; CDR3 DNA: TGTGCCTGGAGTGCAAGAGATCTGCAGCCCCAGCATTTT; CDR3 protein: CAWSARDLQPQHF
clone size: -; V gene: TRBV7-9; D gene: -; J gene: TRBJ1-1; CDR3 DNA: TGTGCCAGCAGCCCGCAGGGAGGGAACACTGAAGCTTTCTTT; CDR3 protein: CASSPQGGNTEAFF
clone size: few; V gene: TRBV7-2; D gene: -; J gene: TRBJ2-1; CDR3 DNA: TGTGCCAGCAGCTTAGACGGGGTACCCCACAATGAGCAGTTCTTC; CDR3 protein: CASSLDGVPHNEQFF
clone size: -; V gene: TRBV7-2; D gene: -; J gene: TRBJ2-5; CDR3 DNA: TGTGCCAGCAGCTTATCCGGGGGCCGCCAAGAGACCCAGTACTTC; CDR3 protein: CASSLSGGRQETQYF
clone size: -; V gene: TRBV6-5; D gene: -; J gene: TRBJ1-1; CDR3 DNA: TGTGCCAGCAGTTATGACAGTCGGGGGACTGAAGCTTTCTTT; CDR3 protein: CASSYDSRGTEAFF
clone size: -; V gene: TRBV28; D gene: -; J gene: TRBJ1-5; CDR3 DNA: TGTGCCAGCAGTTTATATCAGCCCCAGCATTTT; CDR3 protein: CASSLYQPQHF
clone size: -; V gene: TRBV18; D gene: -; J gene: TRBJ2-7; CDR3 DNA: TGTGCCAGCTCACCGGGCCAGACCTACGAGCAGTACTTC; CDR3 protein: CASSPGQTYEQYF
clone size: -; V gene: TRBV5-1; D gene: -; J gene: TRBJ1-2; CDR3 DNA: TGCGCCAGCAGCCCCACGGGAGGGGCCCTCTTTGGCTACACCTTC; CDR3 protein: CASSPTGGALFGYTF
clone size: few; V gene: TRBV23-1; D gene: -; J gene: TRBJ1-2; CDR3 DNA: TGCGCCAGCAGTCAGTGTGCGCACCAGGTTAACTATGGCTACACCTTC; CDR3 protein: CASSQCAHQVNYGYTF
clone size: -; V gene: TRBV9; D gene: -; J gene: TRBJ1-6; CDR3 DNA: TGTGCCAGCAGCGTAGGGGGTGACAGGAAGATCACCCTCCACTTT; CDR3 protein: CASSVGGDRKITLHF
clone size: -; V gene: TRBV29-1; D gene: -; J gene: TRBJ2-1; CDR3 DNA: TGCAGCCTCCGACTCCATTCCTACAATGAGCAGTTCTTC; CDR3 protein: CSLRLHSYNEQFF
clone size: -; V gene: TRBV28; D gene: TRBD1; J gene: TRBJ2-7; CDR3 DNA: TGTGCCAGCAGTAAAGCCGGGACAGGGGGCAACGAGCAGTACTTC; CDR3 protein: CASSKAGTGGNEQYF
clone size: few; V gene: TRBV19; D gene: -; J gene: TRBJ1-6; CDR3 DNA: TGTGCCAGTAGTATCGGGACTCGGGATTCACCCCTCCACTTT; CDR3 protein: CASSIGTRDSPLHF
clone size: few; V gene: TRBV7-9; D gene: -; J gene: TRBJ2-1; CDR3 DNA: TGTGCCAGCAGCTTAGGGATATACAATGAGCAGTTCTTC; CDR3 protein: CASSLGIYNEQFF
clone size: -; V gene: TRBV7-9; D gene: -; J gene: TRBJ2-7; CDR3 DNA: TGTGCCAGCAGCTTGGGAGTAGCCTACGAGCAGTACTTC; CDR3 protein: CASSLGVAYEQYF
clone size: -; V gene: TRBV7-9; D gene: -; J gene: TRBJ1-4; CDR3 DNA: TGTGCCGCTAACTCAGGGATTGAGGAAAAACTGTTTTTT; CDR3 protein: CAANSGIEEKLFF
clone size: few; V gene: TRBV18; D gene: -; J gene: TRBJ2-1; CDR3 DNA: TGTGCCAGCTCACCGGACTCTACCTACAATGAGCAGTTCTTC; CDR3 protein: CASSPDSTYNEQFF